The clone carrying this T cell receptor (beta chain) was observed at least ten times. The antigen remains unidentified. TCRdb re-analysed the 5' RACE reads in MiXCR, keeping a single row per CDR3 protein. Altogether some 700,000 distinct CDR3 sequences are present, roughly 20% being singletons, with the ten largest covering under 20%. The sample comes from a study of CD8 T cells in ankylosing spondylitis. Study outcomes and limitations: What appeared characteristic of ankylosing spondylitis blood was a TCR beta motif of several highly homologous variants. Disease-associated clones were CD8+ and fairly uncommon in peripheral blood.

CDR1 is MDHEN and CDR2 is SYDVKM in the germline V gene. V was pared by 3 bases and J by 4 bases, with 4 bases between. The CDR3 has 11 residues. J is TRBJ2-7 and V is TRBV28; D is ambiguous. The receptor was derived from a male donor with ankylosing spondylitis. Sample: blood, either unsorted or a sorted T cell fraction (not recorded which). The CDR3 loop is CASSLRYEQYF. CDR3 bases: TGTGCCAGCAGTTTGCGGTACGAGCAGTACTTC.